What follows are 23 T cell receptor beta chains derived from one specimen sequenced in a study of blood T cells in healthy people across ages. A J-beta primer mix and a sample-barcoded 5' primer were used in a second PCR of roughly 6 to 11 cycles. TCRdb re-called the 5' RACE reads through MiXCR, storing one row per CDR3 protein. The repertoire holds 1.5 million to 2 million distinct CDR3 sequences, with roughly 50% as singletons. The sample was blood. Receptors were obtained from a woman in her 40s in good health.

This clonotype was observed a handful of times. The genes are TRBV12-3 or TRBV12-4 and TRBJ2-3; perhaps TRBD2 as D (5 bases). V was shortened by 1 base and J by 2 bases, with 13 bases between the two germline ends. The CDR3 length is 16 residues. CDR3 region: CASSLDGELNTDTQYF. Here the CDR3 DNA reads TGTGCCAGCAGTTTAGATGGGGAGTTGAACACAGATACGCAGTATTTT.

This chain links TRBV3-1 with TRBJ2-3; 7 nucleotides agree with TRBD2. Per the germline V gene, CDR1 is LGHDT and CDR2 is YNNKEL (reference sequence). After removal of 7 bases from V and 5 bases from J, the junction contained 6 bases not matched to a gene. The CDR3 length is 13 residues. CDR3 region: CASKPGGVDTQYF. The CDR3 nucleotides read TGTGCCAGCAAACCGGGAGGAGTAGATACGCAGTATTTT.

This clonotype was counted ten times or more. The junction departs from germline at one end; a sequencing error may be responsible. This chain uses TRBV7-2 with TRBJ2-6; D gene unclear. This CDR3 has 15 residues. From germline, CDR1 is SGHTA and CDR2 FQGNSA. In DNA form, the CDR3 reads TGTGCTAGCAGCTTTGGTGGTTCTGGGGCCAACGTCCTGACTTTC. Translated: CASSFGGSGANVLTF.

This clonotype occurred many times. The CDR3 DNA sequence: TGTGCCAGCAGCTTAGAGCGCAATGAGCAGTTCTTC. The encoded protein is CASSLERNEQFF. The V gene is TRBV13, the J gene TRBJ2-1; D gene uncertain. V was cut by 1 base and J by 6 bases, with 4 bases left in between. The germline V gene encodes CDR1 PRHDT and CDR2 FYEKMQ (reference sequence). The CDR3 consists of 12 residues.

This chain joins TRBV20-1 and TRBJ1-1; a weak D match, TRBD1 (5 bases). This CDR3 has 15 residues. The V gene lost 1 base and the J gene lost 4 bases, with 16 bases spanning the gap. CDR1 is DFQATT, CDR2 SNEGSKA, per germline (reference sequence). The chain's CDR3 is CSARVWGREGTEAFF. For the CDR3, the DNA is TGCAGTGCTAGAGTGTGGGGGAGGGAAGGCACTGAAGCTTTCTTT.

This clonotype was counted between two and nine times. The chain joins TRBV20-1 to TRBJ2-1; 7 bases line up with TRBD2. Germline loops: CDR1 DFQATT, CDR2 SNEGSKA (reference sequence). Trimming at V came to 6 bases and at J to 9 bases, leaving 17 bases not matched to a gene. This CDR3 has 15 residues. CDR3: CSAQDTESGKREQFF. The CDR3 DNA is TGCAGTGCCCAGGATACGGAGAGCGGGAAGCGTGAGCAGTTCTTC.

This clonotype turned up a few times. The chain couples TRBV7-3 to TRBJ2-3, with a weak D call TRBD2 (6 bases). The germline CDR1 and CDR2 sequences are SGHTA and FQGTGA. The ends were cut back, 2 bases at V and 2 bases at J, with 14 bases in the middle. CDR3 length equals 16 residues. The CDR3 coding sequence is TGTGCCAGCAGCTTATTCGGCGGGGTTAACACAGATACGCAGTATTTT. It codes for CASSLFGGVNTDTQYF.

This clonotype was detected only a few times. The rearrangement uses TRBV7-9 and TRBJ1-2, with 10 nucleotides matching TRBD1. This CDR3 spans 15 amino acids. CDR1 SEHNR and CDR2 FQNEAQ come from the germline V gene (reference sequence). V shed 1 base and J 4 bases; nucleotides not matched to a gene: 3. CDR3 region: CASSLEGTGAYGYTF. CDR3 DNA sequence: TGTGCCAGCAGCTTAGAGGGGACAGGGGCCTATGGCTACACCTTC.

The rearrangement joins TRBV12-3 or TRBV12-4 to TRBJ2-1; 11 bases fit TRBD1. J gave up 6 bases and V 6 bases, and 7 bases lay outside the gene matches. The CDR3 sequence is 15 residues long. In DNA form, the CDR3 reads TGTGCCAGCAGGACGCCGGGACAGGGGGTCAATGAGCAGTTCTTC. Protein: CASRTPGQGVNEQFF.

This clonotype was detected once. Germline is not matched at one junction end, which may reflect a read error. The chain recombines TRBV9 with TRBJ2-4; 8 bases are shared with TRBD1. The assigned J gene may be wrong: the sequence end matches TRBJ2-7 better. The CDR3 is made up of 16 amino acids. Germline V gene lookup returns CDR1 SGDLS and CDR2 YYNGEE. The CDR3: CASSVGVTGDYYEQYF. The CDR3 DNA reads as TGCGCCAGCAGCGTAGGGGTGACAGGGGATTACTACGAGCAGTACTTC.

This chain uses TRBV7-2 with TRBJ1-1, with D possibly matching TRBD1 (5 bases). The CDR3 extends over 16 amino acids. The V gene's germline CDR1 is SGHTA and CDR2 FQGNSA. V lost 0 bases and J 4 bases, leaving 15 bases between the germline ends. The CDR3 coding sequence is TGTGCCAGCAGCTTAGCTTCAGGTTGGGGCGCCACTGAAGCTTTCTTT. It is translated as CASSLASGWGATEAFF.

Only a few counts were recorded for this clonotype. V usage is TRBV6-6 and J usage is TRBJ2-1, with 9 bases fitting TRBD1. The V and J ends lost 5 bases and 6 bases, in that order; junction bases with no gene match: 5. Looked up from germline, CDR1 is MNHNY and CDR2 is SVGAGI (reference sequence). The CDR3 has 14 residues. The CDR3 DNA sequence: TGTGCCAGCAGTAGCCGGGACAGGGTCAATGAGCAGTTCTTC. Translation gives CASSSRDRVNEQFF.

This clonotype was observed a few times. The rearrangement links TRBV19 to TRBJ2-1; TRBD1 agrees at 8 bases. There are 16 residues in the CDR3. The trim removed 4 bases at V and 1 base at J, leaving 6 bases unmatched. The germline gives CDR1 LNHDA, CDR2 SQIVND (reference sequence). The CDR3 protein is CASSRAGGWSYNEQFF. The CDR3 region has the DNA TGTGCCAGTAGTAGAGCAGGGGGCTGGTCCTACAATGAGCAGTTCTTC.

V is TRBV4-3 and J is TRBJ2-3; D may match TRBD1 or TRBD2 (6 bases each). In germline, CDR1 is LGHNA, CDR2 YSLEER. V was clipped by 1 base and J by 10 bases, with 15 bases between them. The CDR3 runs to 14 residues. CDR3 sequence reads: CASSQGQTGRSQYF. CDR3 nucleotide sequence: TGCGCCAGCAGCCAAGGGCAAACAGGGAGGTCGCAGTATTTT.

The V call is TRBV20-1, the J call TRBJ2-7; D may be TRBD1 or TRBD2 (6 bases each). CDR3 length: 15 residues. Germline CDR1 DFQATT, CDR2 SNEGSKA (reference sequence). V lost 3 bases, J lost 1 base, and 16 bases lay in between. Written as DNA, the CDR3 is TGCAGTGCTAGTGCCGGAGGGGGAAGGTCCTACGAGCAGTACTTC. Encoded protein: CSASAGGGRSYEQYF.

V is TRBV10-3 and J is TRBJ2-1; perhaps D is TRBD1 or TRBD2 (5 bases each). V lost 5 bases and J lost 9, with 14 bases in between. The CDR3 has 13 residues. Germline V gene sequence: CDR1 ENHRY, CDR2 SYGVKD. Here the CDR3 DNA reads TGTGCCATCAGTAAGATCGAGGGGAGTGAGCAGTTCTTC. This encodes CAISKIEGSEQFF.

This rearrangement joins TRBV29-1 to TRBJ2-3; 10 bases are shared with TRBD2. The length of the CDR3 is 19 residues. CDR1 SQVTM and CDR2 ANQGSEA come from the germline V gene. V lost 0 bases and J lost 0; bases outside the gene matches: 12. This CDR3 reads CSVEEPRTSGAPSTDTQYF. DNA for the CDR3: TGCAGCGTTGAAGAGCCGCGTACTAGCGGGGCCCCTAGCACAGATACGCAGTATTTT.

The chain links TRBV11-3 to TRBJ2-2; 8 nucleotides agree with TRBD1. Trimming cost V 2 bases and J 5 bases; bases outside gene matches: 1. This CDR3 comprises 14 residues. Germline CDR1 reads SGHNT; CDR2 reads YENEEA. The DNA of the CDR3 is TGTGCCAGCAGCTTACGACAGGGGACCGGGGAGCTGTTTTTT. This gives the protein CASSLRQGTGELFF.

This chain uses TRBV6-1 with TRBJ2-5; 10 nucleotides align to TRBD2. The CDR3 is made up of 15 amino acids. The germline CDR1 and CDR2 sequences are MNHNS and SASEGT. Trimming at V came to 4 bases and at J to 5 bases, leaving 7 bases not matched to a gene. The DNA of the CDR3 is TGTGCCAGCAGTGGGGGAGCGGGGGGGCTCGAGACCCAGTACTTC. It specifies CASSGGAGGLETQYF.

This clonotype has only a few counts. One end of the junction does not line up with germline, which may come from a read error. The gene calls are TRBV7-9 and TRBJ2-7; tentative D call: TRBD1 (5 bases). Germline loops: CDR1 SEHNR, CDR2 FQNEAQ (reference sequence). This CDR3 comprises 11 residues. CDR3 protein: CNRQSMYEQYF. The CDR3 coding sequence is TGCAACCGACAGTCTATGTACGAGCAGTACTTC.

The chain uses TRBV6-2 or TRBV6-3 and TRBJ1-2; TRBD1 is a possible D gene (5 bases). The CDR3 loop spans 13 amino acids. Trimming removed 5 bases from V and 7 bases from J, with 14 bases in between. Per germline, CDR1 MNHEY and CDR2 SVGEGT. This CDR3 reads CASSRQGRSGYTF. CDR3 coding DNA: TGTGCCAGCAGTCGGCAGGGTCGGAGTGGCTACACCTTC.

The chain employs TRBV5-1 and TRBJ2-7; D call uncertain. The CDR3 consists of 13 residues. V lost 0 bases and J lost 5, with 9 bases in between. Germline CDR1 and CDR2: SGHRS and YFSETQ. In nucleotides, the CDR3 is TGCGCCAGCAGCTTGGCGAGGTTCAACGAGCAGTACTTC. It is translated as CASSLARFNEQYF. Looking up the rest from reference TRBV5-1 and TRBJ2-7 gives the full variable domain: KAGVTQTPRYLIKTRGQQVTLSCSPISGHRSVSWYQQTPGQGLQFLFEYFSETQRNKGNFPGRFSGRQFSNSRSEMNVSTLELGDSALYLCASSLARFNEQYFGPGTRLTVT.

This clonotype was counted between two and nine times. V gene TRBV20-1 combines with J gene TRBJ2-7; 9 bases map to TRBD1. Germline V gene lookup returns CDR1 DFQATT and CDR2 SNEGSKA (reference sequence). This CDR3 is 11 amino acids long. After removal of 6 bases from V and 10 bases from J, the junction contained 7 bases not matched to a gene. The CDR3 spells CSANMGQGQYF. The DNA for the CDR3 is TGCAGTGCAAATATGGGACAGGGTCAGTACTTC.